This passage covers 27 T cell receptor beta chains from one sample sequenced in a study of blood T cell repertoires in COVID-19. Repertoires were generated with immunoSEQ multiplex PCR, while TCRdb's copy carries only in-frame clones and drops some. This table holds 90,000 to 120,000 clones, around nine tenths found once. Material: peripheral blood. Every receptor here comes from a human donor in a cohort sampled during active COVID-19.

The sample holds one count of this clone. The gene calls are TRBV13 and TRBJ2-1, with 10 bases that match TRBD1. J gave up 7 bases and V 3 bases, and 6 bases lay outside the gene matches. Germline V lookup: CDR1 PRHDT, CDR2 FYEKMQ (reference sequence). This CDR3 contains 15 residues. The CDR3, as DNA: TGTGCCAGCAGCTTCGGCGGGACAGGGGTTAATGAGCAGTTCTTC. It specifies CASSFGGTGVNEQFF.

The CDR3: CATGTGGGYEQYF. For the CDR3, the DNA is TGTGCCACTGGGACAGGGGGCGGATACGAGCAGTACTTC. The chain links TRBV24-1 to TRBJ2-7, with TRBD1 matching over 12 bases. This CDR3 region has 13 residues. Germline CDR1 is KGHDR and CDR2 is SFDVKD. The ends lost 10 bases at V and 4 bases at J; junction bases unmatched: 4.

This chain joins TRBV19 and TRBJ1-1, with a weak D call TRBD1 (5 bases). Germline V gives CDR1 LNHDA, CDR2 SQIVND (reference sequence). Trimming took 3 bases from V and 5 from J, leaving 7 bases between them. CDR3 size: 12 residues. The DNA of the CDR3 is TGTGCCAGTAGTATGGGGGGGACTGAAGCTTTCTTT. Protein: CASSMGGTEAFF.

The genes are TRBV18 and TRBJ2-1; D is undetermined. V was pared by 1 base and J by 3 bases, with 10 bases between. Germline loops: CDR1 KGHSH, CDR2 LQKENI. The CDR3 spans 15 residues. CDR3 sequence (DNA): TGTGCCAGCTCACCACGATCTATCTACTACAATGAGCAGTTCTTC. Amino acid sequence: CASSPRSIYYNEQFF.

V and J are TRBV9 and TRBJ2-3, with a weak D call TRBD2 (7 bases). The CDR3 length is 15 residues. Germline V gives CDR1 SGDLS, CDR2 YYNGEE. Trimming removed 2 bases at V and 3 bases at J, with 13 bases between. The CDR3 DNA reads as TGTGCCAGCAGCGTTTTCGGGGGGCCGACAGATACGCAGTATTTT. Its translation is CASSVFGGPTDTQYF.

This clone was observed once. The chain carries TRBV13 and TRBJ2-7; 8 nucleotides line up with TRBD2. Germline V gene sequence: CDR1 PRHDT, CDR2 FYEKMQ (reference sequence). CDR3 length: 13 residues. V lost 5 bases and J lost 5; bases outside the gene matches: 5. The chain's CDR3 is CASSRRGGNEQYF. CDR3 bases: TGTGCCAGCAGCCGTCGGGGGGGCAACGAGCAGTACTTC. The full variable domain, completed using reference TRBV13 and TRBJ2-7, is AAGVIQSPRHLIKEKRETATLKCYPIPRHDTVYWYQQGPGQDPQFLISFYEKMQSDKGSIPDRFSAQQFSDYHSELNMSSLELGDSALYFCASSRRGGNEQYFGPGTRLTVT.

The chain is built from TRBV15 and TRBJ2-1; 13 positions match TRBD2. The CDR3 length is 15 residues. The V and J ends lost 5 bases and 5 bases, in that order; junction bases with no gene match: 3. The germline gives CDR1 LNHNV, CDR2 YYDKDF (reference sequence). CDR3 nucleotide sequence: TGTGCCACCAGCGACGGGACTAGCGGGAACAATGAGCAGTTCTTC. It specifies CATSDGTSGNNEQFF. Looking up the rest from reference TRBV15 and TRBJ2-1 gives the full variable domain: DAMVIQNPRYQVTQFGKPVTLSCSQTLNHNVMYWYQQKSSQAPKLLFHYYDKDFNNEADTPDNFQSRRPNTSFCFLDIRSPGLGDTAMYLCATSDGTSGNNEQFFGPGTRLTVL.

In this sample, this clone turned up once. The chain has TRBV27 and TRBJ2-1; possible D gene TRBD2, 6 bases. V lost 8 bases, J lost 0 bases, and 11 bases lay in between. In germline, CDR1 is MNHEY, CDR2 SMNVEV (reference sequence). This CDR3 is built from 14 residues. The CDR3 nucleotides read TGTGCCAGCGCGGGGCGTCCCTCCTACAATGAGCAGTTCTTC. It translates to CASAGRPSYNEQFF.

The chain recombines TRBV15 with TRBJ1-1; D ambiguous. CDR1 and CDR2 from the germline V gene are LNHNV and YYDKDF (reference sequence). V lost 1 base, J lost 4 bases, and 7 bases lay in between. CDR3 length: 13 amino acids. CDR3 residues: CATSRVILTEAFF. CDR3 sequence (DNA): TGTGCCACCAGCAGAGTAATACTCACTGAAGCTTTCTTT.

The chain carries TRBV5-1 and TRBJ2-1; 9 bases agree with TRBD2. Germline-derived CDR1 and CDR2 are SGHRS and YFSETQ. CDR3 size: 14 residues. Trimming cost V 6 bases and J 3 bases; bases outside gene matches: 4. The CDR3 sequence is CASTRTSDYNEQFF. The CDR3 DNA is TGCGCCAGCACCCGGACTAGCGACTACAATGAGCAGTTCTTC.

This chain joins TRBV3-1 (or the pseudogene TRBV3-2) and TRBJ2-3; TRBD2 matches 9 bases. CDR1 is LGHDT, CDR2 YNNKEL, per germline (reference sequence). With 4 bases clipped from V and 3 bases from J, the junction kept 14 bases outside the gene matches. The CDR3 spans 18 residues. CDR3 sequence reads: CASSPFTWSGGLTDTQYF. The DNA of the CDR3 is TGTGCCAGCAGCCCCTTCACCTGGAGCGGGGGGTTGACAGATACGCAGTATTTT.

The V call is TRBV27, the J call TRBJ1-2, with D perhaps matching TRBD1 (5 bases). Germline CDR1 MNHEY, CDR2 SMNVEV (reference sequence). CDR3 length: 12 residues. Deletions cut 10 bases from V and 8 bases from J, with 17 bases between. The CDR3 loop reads CATWGGGNGYTF. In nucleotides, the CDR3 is TGTGCCACCTGGGGGGGAGGGAACGGCTACACCTTC.

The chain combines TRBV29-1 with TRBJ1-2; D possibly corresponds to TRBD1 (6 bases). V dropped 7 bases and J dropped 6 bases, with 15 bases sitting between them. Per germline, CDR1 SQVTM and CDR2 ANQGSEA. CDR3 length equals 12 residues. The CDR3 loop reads CSAVGGAHGYTF. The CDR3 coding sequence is TGCAGCGCCGTGGGGGGGGCCCATGGCTACACCTTC.

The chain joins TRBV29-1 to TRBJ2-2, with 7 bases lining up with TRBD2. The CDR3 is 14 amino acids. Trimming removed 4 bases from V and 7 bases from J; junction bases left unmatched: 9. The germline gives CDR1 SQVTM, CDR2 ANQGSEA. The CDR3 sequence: CSVVGQGGHGELFF. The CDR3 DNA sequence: TGCAGCGTTGTGGGGCAGGGAGGGCACGGGGAGCTGTTTTTT.

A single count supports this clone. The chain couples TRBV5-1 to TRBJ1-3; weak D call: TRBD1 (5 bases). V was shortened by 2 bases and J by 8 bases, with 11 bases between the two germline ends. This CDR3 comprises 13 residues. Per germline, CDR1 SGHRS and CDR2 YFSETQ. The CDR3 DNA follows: TGCGCCAGCAGCTTCGGGGGACCAGACACCATATATTTT. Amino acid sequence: CASSFGGPDTIYF.

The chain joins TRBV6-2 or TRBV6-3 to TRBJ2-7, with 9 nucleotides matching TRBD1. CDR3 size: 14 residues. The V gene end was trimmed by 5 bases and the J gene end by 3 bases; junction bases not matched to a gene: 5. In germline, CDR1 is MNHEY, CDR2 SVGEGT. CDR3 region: CASSIPGQGYEQYF. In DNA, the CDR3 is TGTGCCAGCAGTATTCCGGGACAGGGCTACGAGCAGTACTTC.

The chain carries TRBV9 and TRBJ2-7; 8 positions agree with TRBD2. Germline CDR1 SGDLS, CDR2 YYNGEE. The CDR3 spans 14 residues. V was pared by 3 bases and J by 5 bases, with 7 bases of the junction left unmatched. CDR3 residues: CASSAGTSRDEQYF. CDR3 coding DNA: TGTGCCAGCAGCGCCGGGACTAGTAGAGACGAGCAGTACTTC.

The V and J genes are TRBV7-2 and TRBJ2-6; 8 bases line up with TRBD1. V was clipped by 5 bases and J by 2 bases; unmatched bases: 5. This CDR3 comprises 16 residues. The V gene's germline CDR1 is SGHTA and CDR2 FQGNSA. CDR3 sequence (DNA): TGTGCCAGCAGCCGGACAGGGACACCTGGGGCCAACGTCCTGACTTTC. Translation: CASSRTGTPGANVLTF.

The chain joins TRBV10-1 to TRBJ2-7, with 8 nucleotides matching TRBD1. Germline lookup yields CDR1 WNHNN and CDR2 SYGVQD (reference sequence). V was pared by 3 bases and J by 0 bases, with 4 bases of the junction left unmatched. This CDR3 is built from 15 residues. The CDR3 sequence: CASSDKTGASYEQYF. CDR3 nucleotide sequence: TGCGCCAGCAGTGATAAGACAGGGGCCTCCTACGAGCAGTACTTC.

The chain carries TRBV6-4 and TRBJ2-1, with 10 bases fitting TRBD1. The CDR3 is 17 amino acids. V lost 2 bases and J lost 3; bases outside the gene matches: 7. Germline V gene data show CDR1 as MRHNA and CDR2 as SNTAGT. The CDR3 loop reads CASSDPYGTGVYNEQFF. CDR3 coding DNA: TGTGCCAGCAGTGACCCCTACGGGACAGGGGTCTACAATGAGCAGTTCTTC.

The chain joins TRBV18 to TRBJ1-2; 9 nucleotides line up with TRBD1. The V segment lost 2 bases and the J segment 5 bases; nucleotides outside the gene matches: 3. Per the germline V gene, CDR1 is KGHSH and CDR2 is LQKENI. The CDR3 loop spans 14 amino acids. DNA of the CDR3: TGTGCCAGCTCACCAGCTGGGACAGGGTATGGCTACACCTTC. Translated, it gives CASSPAGTGYGYTF. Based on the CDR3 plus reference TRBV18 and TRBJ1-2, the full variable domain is NAGVMQNPRHLVRRRGQEARLRCSPMKGHSHVYWYRQLPEEGLKFMVYLQKENIIDESGMPKERFSAEFPKEGPSILRIQQVVRGDSAAYFCASSPAGTGYGYTFGSGTRLTVV.

Here the CDR3 reads CASSPGTAGNTIYF. Here the CDR3 DNA reads TGTGCCAGCAGCCCGGGGACAGCTGGAAACACCATATATTTT. This chain connects TRBV7-9 to TRBJ1-3; 7 positions agree with TRBD1. The CDR3 totals 14 residues. CDR1 is SEHNR and CDR2 is FQNEAQ in the germline V gene (reference sequence). After removal of 5 bases from V and 2 bases from J, the junction contained 3 bases not matched to a gene.

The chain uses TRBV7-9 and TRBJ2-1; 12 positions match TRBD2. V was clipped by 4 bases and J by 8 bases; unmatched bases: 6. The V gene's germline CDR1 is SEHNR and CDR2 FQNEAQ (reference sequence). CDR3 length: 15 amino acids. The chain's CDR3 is CASSSLAGGPDEQFF. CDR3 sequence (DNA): TGTGCCAGCAGCTCTCTAGCGGGGGGGCCGGATGAGCAGTTCTTC.

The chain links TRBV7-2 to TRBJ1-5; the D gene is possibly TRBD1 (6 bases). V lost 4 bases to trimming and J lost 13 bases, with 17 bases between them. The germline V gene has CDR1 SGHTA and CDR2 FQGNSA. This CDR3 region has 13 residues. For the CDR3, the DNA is TGTGCCAGCAGCTACGCGGGGGGGCCGAGTCAGCATTTT. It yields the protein CASSYAGGPSQHF. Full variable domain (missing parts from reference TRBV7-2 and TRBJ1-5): GAGVSQSPSNKVTEKGKDVELRCDPISGHTALYWYRQSLGQGLEFLIYFQGNSAPDKSGLPSDRFSAERTGGSVSTLTIQRTQQEDSAVYLCASSYAGGPSQHFGDGTRLSIL.

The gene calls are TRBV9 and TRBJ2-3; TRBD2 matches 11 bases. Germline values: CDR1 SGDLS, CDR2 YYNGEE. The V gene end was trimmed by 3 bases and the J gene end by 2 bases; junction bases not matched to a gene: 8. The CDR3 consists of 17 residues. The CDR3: CASSGTGLAGTTDTQYF. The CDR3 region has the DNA TGTGCCAGCAGCGGGACCGGACTAGCGGGTACCACAGATACGCAGTATTTT.

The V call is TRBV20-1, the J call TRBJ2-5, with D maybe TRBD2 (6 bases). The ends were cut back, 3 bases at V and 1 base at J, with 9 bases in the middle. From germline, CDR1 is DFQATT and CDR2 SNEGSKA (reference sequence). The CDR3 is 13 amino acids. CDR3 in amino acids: CSASTTSQETQYF. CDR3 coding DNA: TGCAGTGCTAGTACGACTAGCCAAGAGACCCAGTACTTC.

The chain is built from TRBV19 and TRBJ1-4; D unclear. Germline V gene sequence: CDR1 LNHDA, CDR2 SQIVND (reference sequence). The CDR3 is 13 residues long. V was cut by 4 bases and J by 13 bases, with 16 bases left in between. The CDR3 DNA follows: TGTGCCAGTAGTACCAAGGGCGGCGGGCGACTGTTTTTT. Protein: CASSTKGGGRLFF.